This passage covers 31 T cell receptor beta chains from one sample sequenced in a study of Ad26.COV2.S vaccination and SARS-CoV-2 variants. The protocol was immunoSEQ multiplex PCR, while the TCRdb copy is restricted to in-frame clones and leaves out a portion. Counted here are about 480,000 clones, roughly 87% occurring once; the ten biggest clones make up roughly 12%. Treatment indicated: roughly 19 received Ad26.COV2.S at low or high dose, single or two shots; about 5 received placebo; per-sample allocation not given. Sampling was performed 63 days after the first vaccine or placebo injection. Sequenced material: peripheral blood, taken in a trial of Ad26.COV2.S vaccine versus placebo. These receptors originate from a person aged 18 to 65 who received the Ad26.COV2.S COVID-19 vaccine or a placebo.

The chain recombines TRBV27 with TRBJ2-2, with 8 bases aligning to TRBD1. CDR3 size: 15 residues. CDR1 MNHEY and CDR2 SMNVEV come from the germline V gene (reference sequence). Germline trimming cut 6 bases from V and 1 base from J; bases unmatched to any gene: 4. The CDR3 region is CASRWTGRNTGELFF. The DNA for the CDR3 is TGTGCCAGCAGATGGACAGGGAGGAACACCGGGGAGCTGTTTTTT.

On this clone itself: The identical CDR3 is also encoded by other nucleotide sequences in the sample. The chain has TRBV27 and TRBJ2-3; 11 bases map to TRBD2. The V segment lost 3 bases and the J segment 2 bases; nucleotides outside the gene matches: 1. CDR3 length: 15 residues. Germline V CDR1 and CDR2: MNHEY, SMNVEV (reference sequence). The CDR3 here is CASSLGLAATDTQYF. The CDR3 DNA sequence: TGTGCCAGCAGTTTGGGACTAGCGGCCACAGATACGCAGTATTTT.

The rearrangement uses TRBV28 and TRBJ1-2, with TRBD1 matching over 11 bases. The germline gives CDR1 MDHEN, CDR2 SYDVKM. The trim removed 4 bases at V and 7 bases at J, leaving 8 bases unmatched. The CDR3 sequence is 15 residues long. The CDR3 DNA follows: TGTGCCAGCAGTTCCCATGGACAGGGGGCGGGTGGCTACACCTTC. Translating gives CASSSHGQGAGGYTF.

The chain carries TRBV4-1 and TRBJ2-7, with 8 bases matching TRBD1. CDR1 MGHRA and CDR2 YSYEKL come from the germline V gene. This CDR3 region has 13 residues. With V trimmed by 3 bases and J by 7 bases, 5 bases remained unmatched. The CDR3 coding sequence is TGCGCCAGCAGCCACCGGACAGGGCGAGAGCAGTACTTC. Translation gives CASSHRTGREQYF.

J is TRBJ2-7 and V is TRBV10-3; D not certain. In germline, CDR1 is ENHRY, CDR2 SYGVKD. The CDR3 is made up of 12 amino acids. V was shortened by 10 bases and J by 4 bases, with 14 bases between the two germline ends. The CDR3 spells CASKSAAYEQYF. In DNA, the CDR3 is TGTGCCAGCAAGTCTGCGGCGTACGAGCAGTACTTC.

This clone was detected once. The chain couples TRBV29-1 to TRBJ2-1, with 11 bases aligning to TRBD2. The CDR3 has 14 amino acids. Germline CDR1 reads SQVTM; CDR2 reads ANQGSEA. The junction had 6 bases not matched to a gene; V was cut back by 6 bases and J by 5 bases. CDR3 DNA sequence: TGCAGCGTGGGCCTAGCGGGAGGTAACAATGAGCAGTTCTTC. Translating gives CSVGLAGGNNEQFF.

This chain links TRBV5-1 with TRBJ2-1, with TRBD2 as a possible D gene (5 bases). The CDR3 is 15 amino acids. Germline assignment: CDR1 SGHRS and CDR2 YFSETQ. V lost 3 bases to trimming and J lost 2 bases, with 12 bases between them. In DNA form, the CDR3 reads TGCGCCAGCAGCTCGCCGGGATCGGCCTACAATGAGCAGTTCTTC. This gives the protein CASSSPGSAYNEQFF.

There are a few counts of this clone. The chain links TRBV5-4 to TRBJ1-4; 8 nucleotides line up with TRBD1. Germline V gene data show CDR1 as SGHNT and CDR2 as YYREEE (reference sequence). The V and J ends lost 0 bases and 7 bases, in that order; junction bases with no gene match: 5. The CDR3 consists of 15 residues. CDR3 DNA sequence: TGTGCCAGCAGCTTGGTGGAGGGGACAGGTGAAAAACTGTTTTTT. Protein sequence: CASSLVEGTGEKLFF.

The chain links TRBV7-3 to TRBJ1-2; tentative D call: TRBD1 (6 bases). This CDR3 spans 15 amino acids. The V end was cut by 1 base, the J end by 5 bases, with 14 bases between. Germline loops: CDR1 SGHTA, CDR2 FQGTGA. CDR3 nucleotide sequence: TGTGCCAGCAGCTTAAGTGGGGGCCTGAATTATGGCTACACCTTC. Amino acids: CASSLSGGLNYGYTF.

The chain uses TRBV30 and TRBJ2-3; TRBD2 aligns across 10 bases. CDR3 length: 17 residues. CDR1 and CDR2 from the germline V gene are GTSNPN and SVGIG (reference sequence). V dropped 8 bases and J dropped 6; count of bases not matched to a gene: 20. CDR3 residues: CARKVGGRLAGVDTQYF. DNA for the CDR3: TGTGCCCGAAAGGTTGGGGGTCGGCTAGCGGGAGTCGATACGCAGTATTTT.

CDR3 DNA sequence: TGTGCCAGCAGCGGCCCGGGACAGGGTACCCCTGGGGCCAACGTCCTGACTTTC. This encodes CASSGPGQGTPGANVLTF. The chain couples TRBV7-9 to TRBJ2-6; 9 bases align to TRBD1. V lost 5 bases, J lost 2 bases, and 10 bases stayed unmatched. The CDR3 runs 18 residues. Germline CDR1 SEHNR, CDR2 FQNEAQ (reference sequence).

The chain links TRBV28 to TRBJ2-2; maybe TRBD1 (5 bases). Germline lookup yields CDR1 MDHEN and CDR2 SYDVKM. Trimming removed 2 bases from V and 1 base from J, with 11 bases in between. The CDR3 has 16 residues. The CDR3 spells CASSLSQGLNTGELFF. The DNA of the CDR3 is TGTGCCAGCAGTTTAAGCCAGGGCTTGAACACCGGGGAGCTGTTTTTT.

The V gene is TRBV28, the J gene TRBJ1-1, with D maybe TRBD1 (6 bases). This CDR3 region has 11 residues. V gave up 3 bases and J gave up 11 bases, with 10 bases separating them. CDR1 and CDR2 from the germline V gene are MDHEN and SYDVKM. CDR3 sequence: CASSLKGVAFF. The CDR3 nucleotides read TGTGCCAGCAGTTTGAAGGGGGTTGCTTTCTTT.

This chain uses TRBV7-9 with TRBJ2-1; D might be TRBD1 (6 bases). CDR3 size: 14 residues. Per the germline V gene, CDR1 is SEHNR and CDR2 is FQNEAQ (reference sequence). Trimming removed 3 bases at V and 4 bases at J, with 10 bases between. The CDR3 region has the DNA TGTGCCAGCAGCTTCAGGGGCGGATACAATGAGCAGTTCTTC. Amino acid sequence: CASSFRGGYNEQFF.

In its sample, this clone was seen once. The chain recombines TRBV2 with TRBJ2-7; D may match TRBD1 or TRBD2 (5 bases each). This CDR3 contains 15 residues. Germline V CDR1 and CDR2: SNHLY, FYNNEI. Between the trimmed V and J ends, which lost 1 base and 2 bases, there was a span of 12 bases. CDR3 region: CASSEGWGMTYEQYF. The CDR3 region has the DNA TGTGCCAGCAGTGAAGGATGGGGGATGACCTACGAGCAGTACTTC.

The chain couples TRBV10-3 to TRBJ2-3, with D tentatively TRBD2 (6 bases). CDR3 length: 14 residues. Germline V gene data show CDR1 as ENHRY and CDR2 as SYGVKD. V dropped 10 bases and J dropped 2 bases, with 16 bases sitting between them. The CDR3 spells CATAPGLDTDTQYF. The CDR3 DNA follows: TGTGCCACCGCACCGGGACTCGACACAGATACGCAGTATTTT.

The V call is TRBV5-1, the J call TRBJ2-3, with TRBD1 identical over 10 bases. CDR1 is SGHRS, CDR2 YFSETQ, per germline. This CDR3 spans 15 amino acids. Trimming cost V 2 bases and J 3 bases; bases outside gene matches: 3. CDR3 protein: CASSFDRGRTDTQYF. CDR3 in DNA: TGCGCCAGCAGCTTCGACAGGGGGCGGACAGATACGCAGTATTTT.

The chain carries TRBV4-2 and TRBJ2-1; 7 bases line up with TRBD2. This CDR3 is built from 15 residues. Germline V gene sequence: CDR1 LGHNA, CDR2 YNFKEQ. V lost 0 bases to trimming and J lost 7 bases; unmatched junction nucleotides: 6. CDR3 amino acids: CASSQEPAGPNEQFF. The CDR3 nucleotides read TGTGCCAGCAGCCAAGAACCAGCGGGACCGAATGAGCAGTTCTTC.

The V and J genes are TRBV5-1 and TRBJ1-1, with a tentative D call TRBD1 (6 bases). This CDR3 has 14 amino acids. V gave up 1 base and J gave up 1 base, with 8 bases separating them. Germline CDR1 reads SGHRS; CDR2 reads YFSETQ. CDR3 region: CASSLTGTNTEAFF. The CDR3 nucleotides read TGCGCCAGCAGCTTGACAGGGACGAACACTGAAGCTTTCTTT.

The chain carries TRBV27 and TRBJ1-1, with TRBD1 matching 9 bases. Germline-derived CDR1 and CDR2 are MNHEY and SMNVEV (reference sequence). The CDR3 is 13 amino acids. Losses at the gene ends were 5 bases for V and 11 bases for J; bases not matched to a gene: 9. CDR3 region: CASSPSGQGTAFF. The CDR3 coding sequence is TGTGCCAGCAGTCCAAGCGGACAGGGGACGGCTTTCTTT.

In its sample, this clone was seen once. The J gene is TRBJ1-2, the V gene TRBV19; D is perhaps TRBD1 (5 bases). With 5 bases removed from V and 1 base from J, the gap between germline ends came to 11 bases. Per the germline V gene, CDR1 is LNHDA and CDR2 is SQIVND (reference sequence). The CDR3 sequence is 14 residues long. The CDR3 loop reads CASSSAGINYGYTF. CDR3 DNA sequence: TGTGCCAGTAGTTCGGCAGGGATTAACTATGGCTACACCTTC.

CDR3 sequence (DNA): TGTGCCAGCAGCAGGACAGGGAATCAGCCCCAGCATTTT. Protein: CASSRTGNQPQHF. This rearrangement joins TRBV12-3 or TRBV12-4 to TRBJ1-5, with 8 bases identical to TRBD1. With V trimmed by 6 bases and J by 4 bases, 2 bases remained unmatched. The CDR3 is 13 amino acids.

The chain recombines TRBV4-3 with TRBJ1-3, with no clear D. The CDR3 is made up of 16 amino acids. Per the germline V gene, CDR1 is LGHNA and CDR2 is YSLEER. V was shortened by 0 bases and J by 2 bases, with 11 bases between the two germline ends. CDR3 sequence reads: CASSQDPRVTGNTIYF. CDR3 in DNA: TGCGCCAGCAGCCAAGATCCCCGGGTAACTGGAAACACCATATATTTT.

The rearrangement uses TRBV28 and TRBJ2-7; no firm D call. Trimming took off 2 bases at V and 8 bases at J, with 10 bases between the two ends. The CDR3 is made up of 12 amino acids. Germline CDR1 reads MDHEN; CDR2 reads SYDVKM. CDR3: CASSLGSFQQYF. In DNA, the CDR3 is TGTGCCAGCAGTTTAGGTTCGTTTCAGCAGTACTTC.

The chain carries TRBV11-3 and TRBJ2-1, with 9 bases that match TRBD2. The CDR3 length is 18 residues. Germline V CDR1 and CDR2: SGHNT, YENEEA. The junction had 18 bases not matched to a gene; V was cut back by 5 bases and J by 7 bases. The CDR3 sequence: CASSPAVGIAGVVNEQFF. As DNA, the CDR3 is TGTGCCAGCAGCCCAGCGGTGGGGATAGCGGGAGTGGTTAATGAGCAGTTCTTC.

The V and J genes are TRBV6-2 or TRBV6-3 and TRBJ2-7; the D gene could be TRBD1 or TRBD2 (5 bases each). The germline V gene has CDR1 MNHEY and CDR2 SVGEGT. V was cut by 3 bases and J by 2 bases, with 11 bases left in between. The CDR3 loop spans 14 amino acids. The CDR3 here is CASSYGGFTYEQYF. CDR3 nucleotides: TGTGCCAGCAGTTATGGGGGTTTCACCTACGAGCAGTACTTC.

This chain links TRBV7-9 with TRBJ2-1; D is ambiguous. Germline assignment: CDR1 SEHNR and CDR2 FQNEAQ (reference sequence). The CDR3 runs 15 residues. The germline V and J ends were trimmed by 4 bases and 9 bases, with 19 bases remaining between them. The CDR3 bases are TGTGCCAGCAGCTGGCAAGCGTCGGGTAATGGTGAGCAGTTCTTC. It yields the protein CASSWQASGNGEQFF.

V gene TRBV10-2 combines with J gene TRBJ2-5; tentative D call: TRBD2 (5 bases). In germline, CDR1 is WSHSY, CDR2 SAAADI. Between the trimmed V and J ends, which lost 6 bases and 2 bases, there was a span of 13 bases. This CDR3 region has 14 residues. The DNA for the CDR3 is TGCGCCAGCAGGGAGGTTGGTCCACAAGAGACCCAGTACTTC. It encodes CASREVGPQETQYF.

The chain carries TRBV19 and TRBJ1-4; no firm D call. Trimming stripped 0 bases from V and 10 bases from J, with 12 bases between. This CDR3 contains 14 residues. Germline V gene data show CDR1 as LNHDA and CDR2 as SQIVND (reference sequence). The CDR3 region has the DNA TGTGCCAGTAGTATAGAGCCTCTTTCGGCAAAACTGTTTTTT. As protein: CASSIEPLSAKLFF. Supplemented by reference TRBV19 and TRBJ1-4, the full variable domain reads DGGITQSPKYLFRKEGQNVTLSCEQNLNHDAMYWYRQDPGQGLRLIYYSQIVNDFQKGDIAEGYSVSREKKESFPLTVTSAQKNPTAFYLCASSIEPLSAKLFFGSGTQLSVL.

The chain couples TRBV30 to TRBJ1-1; TRBD1 is a possible D gene (5 bases). Looked up from germline, CDR1 is GTSNPN and CDR2 is SVGIG (reference sequence). With 3 bases removed from V and 1 base from J, the gap between germline ends came to 9 bases. The CDR3 spans 13 residues. CDR3 sequence (DNA): TGTGCCTGGAGGTCCCAGGGGAACACTGAAGCTTTCTTT. Translation: CAWRSQGNTEAFF.

V usage is TRBV20-1 and J usage is TRBJ2-1; perhaps TRBD1 as D (6 bases). The CDR3 has 10 residues. V was trimmed by 7 bases and J by 7 bases, leaving 8 bases between them. The germline gives CDR1 DFQATT, CDR2 SNEGSKA (reference sequence). CDR3 protein: CSVGQNEQFF. DNA for the CDR3: TGCAGTGTAGGACAGAATGAGCAGTTCTTC.